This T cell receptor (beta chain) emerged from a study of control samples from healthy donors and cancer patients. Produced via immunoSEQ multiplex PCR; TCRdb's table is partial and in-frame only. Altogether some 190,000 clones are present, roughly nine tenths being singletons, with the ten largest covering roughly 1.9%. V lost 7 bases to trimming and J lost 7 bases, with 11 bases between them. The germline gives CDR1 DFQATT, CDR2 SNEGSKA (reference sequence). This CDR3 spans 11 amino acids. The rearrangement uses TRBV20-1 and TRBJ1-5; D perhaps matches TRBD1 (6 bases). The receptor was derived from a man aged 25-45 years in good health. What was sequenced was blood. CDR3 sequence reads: CSVKGGQPQHF. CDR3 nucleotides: TGCAGTGTTAAGGGGGGGCAGCCCCAGCATTTT.